The 27 T cell receptor beta chains reported below all come from one sample, sequenced in a study of technical replicates of blood from several donors. Some clones are missing from TCRdb's copy, which holds only in-frame ones; the method was immunoSEQ multiplex PCR. The sample contains tens of thousands of clones, around nine tenths of which appear only once. Sequencing was done on a sample of PBMCs. Receptors were obtained from a human donor in good health. Some clones in this sample may be carry-over from other donors' samples.

This clone was found a few times. The chain recombines TRBV5-1 with TRBJ1-3; D gene uncertain. Germline CDR1 and CDR2: SGHRS and YFSETQ. The CDR3 runs 14 residues. The V gene lost 0 bases and the J gene lost 0 bases, with 4 bases spanning the gap. CDR3 in amino acids: CASSLDYSGNTIYF. As DNA, the CDR3 is TGCGCCAGCAGCTTGGACTACTCTGGAAACACCATATATTTT.

This clone was found a few times. The V gene is TRBV9, the J gene TRBJ2-5, with a tentative D call TRBD2 (6 bases). Trimming removed 3 bases at V and 9 bases at J, with 27 bases between. Germline CDR1 reads SGDLS; CDR2 reads YYNGEE. This CDR3 region has 17 residues. The DNA of the CDR3 is TGTGCCAGCAGCGCCGGCTTCCTAGCGTCAAACCTGGGGTCCCAGTACTTC. This gives the protein CASSAGFLASNLGSQYF.

The chain recombines TRBV13 with TRBJ2-7, with 11 bases aligning to TRBD2. Germline V gene lookup returns CDR1 PRHDT and CDR2 FYEKMQ (reference sequence). The CDR3 loop spans 15 amino acids. V lost 6 bases, J lost 4 bases, and 8 bases stayed unmatched. The CDR3 nucleotides are TGTGCCAGCAGTCTTAGACTAGCGGGGTCTTACGAGCAGTACTTC. Translated: CASSLRLAGSYEQYF.

This clone came up once. The rearrangement links TRBV7-6 to TRBJ1-1; D may be TRBD1 (5 bases). Germline V gene data show CDR1 as SGHVS and CDR2 as FNYEAQ. The ends were cut back, 1 base at V and 1 base at J, with 10 bases in the middle. The CDR3 runs 15 residues. CDR3 nucleotides: TGTGCCAGCAGCTTAGGGGCAGGGCCGAACACTGAAGCTTTCTTT. Amino acids: CASSLGAGPNTEAFF.

The chain employs TRBV5-5 and TRBJ1-1, with D possibly TRBD1 on 6 matching bases. Trimming left V 0 bases short and J 7 bases short, with 10 bases between. CDR3 length equals 13 residues. CDR1 is SGHKS and CDR2 is YYEKEE in the germline V gene (reference sequence). The CDR3 sequence: CASSLGAGVEAFF. CDR3 coding DNA: TGTGCCAGCAGCTTGGGGGCAGGGGTTGAAGCTTTCTTT.

This chain connects TRBV4-2 to TRBJ2-5, with TRBD2 matching 10 bases. The CDR3 is 15 amino acids. Germline assignment: CDR1 LGHNA and CDR2 YNFKEQ. V dropped 0 bases and J dropped 5; count of bases not matched to a gene: 3. CDR3 loop: CASSQDRGLAETQYF. The CDR3 nucleotides are TGTGCCAGCAGCCAAGATAGGGGACTAGCGGAGACCCAGTACTTC.

The V and J genes are TRBV5-1 and TRBJ1-2; TRBD1 might be the D (5 bases). Trimming removed 4 bases at V and 8 bases at J, with 15 bases between. CDR1 and CDR2 from the germline V gene are SGHRS and YFSETQ. The CDR3 totals 13 residues. This CDR3 is CASSPGTAGGYTF. The CDR3 region has the DNA TGCGCCAGCAGCCCGGGGACGGCGGGAGGCTACACCTTC.

The V call is TRBV6-4, the J call TRBJ2-7; tentative D call: TRBD2 (5 bases). CDR3 length: 16 residues. Deletions cut 2 bases from V and 2 bases from J, with 16 bases between. Germline CDR1 is MRHNA and CDR2 is SNTAGT. CDR3 region: CASSDPGEQQTYEQYF. DNA for the CDR3: TGTGCCAGCAGTGACCCCGGGGAACAGCAAACCTACGAGCAGTACTTC.

This clone showed up just once. The V and J genes are TRBV7-9 and TRBJ2-2, with D possibly TRBD2 on 5 matching bases. CDR3 size: 18 residues. V was cut by 4 bases and J by 5 bases, with 23 bases left in between. The V gene's germline CDR1 is SEHNR and CDR2 FQNEAQ (reference sequence). The CDR3 region is CASSSSLTGGLGTGELFF. The CDR3 DNA sequence: TGTGCCAGCAGCTCTTCCCTGACGGGCGGGCTCGGTACCGGGGAGCTGTTTTTT.

The CDR3 protein is CASSGPGLAFTDTQYF. CDR3 DNA sequence: TGTGCCAGCAGCGGTCCGGGACTAGCGTTCACAGATACGCAGTATTTT. V and J are TRBV9 and TRBJ2-3; the match to TRBD2 covers 10 bases. This CDR3 contains 16 residues. The J segment lost 2 bases and the V segment lost 3 bases, leaving 6 bases of the junction unmatched. Germline loops: CDR1 SGDLS, CDR2 YYNGEE.

The V call is TRBV2, the J call TRBJ2-3; 9 nucleotides align to TRBD2. The CDR3 sequence is 13 residues long. After removal of 8 bases from V and 5 bases from J, the junction contained 5 bases not matched to a gene. Germline CDR1 is SNHLY and CDR2 is FYNNEI. CDR3 nucleotide sequence: TGTGCCAGCCATAGCGGGAGCTTAGATACGCAGTATTTT. Translated: CASHSGSLDTQYF.

The chain combines TRBV6-5 with TRBJ1-5; 9 bases agree with TRBD1. V lost 5 bases to trimming and J lost 5 bases; unmatched junction nucleotides: 7. Germline V lookup: CDR1 MNHEY, CDR2 SVGAGI. The CDR3 is 15 amino acids. The DNA for the CDR3 is TGTGCCAGCAGTAAGTTTACAGGGGGCGATCAGCCCCAGCATTTT. Translating it yields CASSKFTGGDQPQHF.

The chain recombines TRBV7-9 with TRBJ1-1, with TRBD1 identical over 9 bases. This CDR3 spans 13 amino acids. Germline V gene lookup returns CDR1 SEHNR and CDR2 FQNEAQ (reference sequence). J lost 6 bases, V lost 6 bases, and 5 bases had no gene match. In DNA form, the CDR3 reads TGTGCCAGCAGGACCGGGACAGGGTCTGAAGCTTTCTTT. Protein sequence: CASRTGTGSEAFF.

This chain joins TRBV27 and TRBJ1-5, with 8 bases lining up with TRBD1. Trimming removed 5 bases from V and 1 base from J; junction bases left unmatched: 4. Per the germline V gene, CDR1 is MNHEY and CDR2 is SMNVEV (reference sequence). CDR3 size: 15 residues. CDR3 loop: CASSTQGASNQPQHF. The CDR3 DNA reads as TGTGCCAGCAGTACCCAGGGGGCAAGCAATCAGCCCCAGCATTTT.

Notes on this clone: Other DNA sequences within the sample encode an identical CDR3. This chain connects TRBV5-1 to TRBJ2-1, with TRBD2 matching over 7 bases. Germline loops: CDR1 SGHRS, CDR2 YFSETQ. V was clipped by 2 bases and J by 4 bases; unmatched bases: 3. The CDR3 totals 14 residues. The CDR3 bases are TGCGCCAGCAGCTTATCCGGGGGGTACAATGAGCAGTTCTTC. Translating gives CASSLSGGYNEQFF.

The rearrangement uses TRBV4-3 and TRBJ2-5, with 7 positions matching TRBD2. The CDR3 is 15 residues long. Trimming removed 0 bases from V and 5 bases from J; junction bases left unmatched: 6. CDR1 is LGHNA and CDR2 is YSLEER in the germline V gene. The CDR3 loop is CASSQDRSSGETQYF. DNA of the CDR3: TGCGCCAGCAGCCAAGATAGAAGTAGCGGGGAGACCCAGTACTTC.

The J gene is TRBJ2-1, the V gene TRBV5-1; 10 positions match TRBD2. The CDR3 totals 17 residues. The V segment lost 0 bases and the J segment 7 bases; nucleotides outside the gene matches: 10. The germline gives CDR1 SGHRS, CDR2 YFSETQ. The CDR3 loop reads CASSLGVGTSVRNEQFF. DNA for the CDR3: TGCGCCAGCAGCTTGGGGGTGGGGACTAGCGTCCGTAATGAGCAGTTCTTC.

The chain couples TRBV5-1 to TRBJ1-2, with D perhaps matching TRBD1 (6 bases). Deletions cut 3 bases from V and 2 bases from J, with 8 bases between. Germline V CDR1 and CDR2: SGHRS, YFSETQ. This CDR3 has 13 amino acids. The CDR3 reads CASSWTANYGYTF. CDR3 nucleotides: TGCGCCAGCAGCTGGACAGCCAACTATGGCTACACCTTC.

This chain uses TRBV7-8 with TRBJ2-3, with TRBD2 identical over 10 bases. V shed 4 bases and J 4 bases; nucleotides not matched to a gene: 8. The CDR3 is 16 amino acids. Germline-derived CDR1 and CDR2 are SGHVS and FQNEAQ. CDR3 DNA sequence: TGTGCCAGCAGCTCCGGACTAGCGGAGGGGGCAGATACGCAGTATTTT. This gives the protein CASSSGLAEGADTQYF.

This clone was detected only a few times. This chain connects TRBV27 to TRBJ1-6, with unresolved D. Germline-derived CDR1 and CDR2 are MNHEY and SMNVEV (reference sequence). The CDR3 covers 18 residues. Trimming shortened V by 2 bases and J by 0 bases, and 14 bases separated the two germline ends. CDR3 DNA sequence: TGTGCCAGCAGTTTAGTACGCACACCCCGCTCCTATAATTCACCCCTCCACTTT. Its translation is CASSLVRTPRSYNSPLHF.

The rearrangement uses TRBV27 and TRBJ2-7; TRBD1 agrees at 7 bases. Germline CDR1 is MNHEY and CDR2 is SMNVEV (reference sequence). The CDR3 is made up of 15 amino acids. J gave up 4 bases and V 0 bases, and 6 bases lay outside the gene matches. In DNA, the CDR3 is TGTGCCAGCAGTTTATCGCCAGGGGGTTGGTACGAGCAGTACTTC. Its translation: CASSLSPGGWYEQYF.

This clone was seen once. This rearrangement joins TRBV19 to TRBJ2-6, with D tentatively TRBD1 (5 bases). V lost 7 bases, J lost 3 bases, and 13 bases lay in between. This CDR3 spans 15 amino acids. CDR1 is LNHDA, CDR2 SQIVND, per germline (reference sequence). The CDR3 sequence: CASNPQGFGANVLTF. In DNA form, the CDR3 reads TGTGCCAGTAACCCTCAGGGATTTGGGGCCAACGTCCTGACTTTC.

The chain employs TRBV7-3 and TRBJ2-2; 8 bases map to TRBD2. Germline loops: CDR1 SGHTA, CDR2 FQGTGA. The CDR3 loop spans 16 amino acids. Trimming cost V 2 bases and J 5 bases; bases outside gene matches: 7. The CDR3 is CASSLYGTRYTGELFF. For the CDR3, the DNA is TGTGCCAGCAGCTTATATGGGACTAGGTATACCGGGGAGCTGTTTTTT.

This sequence joins TRBV9 and TRBJ2-1; 9 bases align to TRBD2. This CDR3 spans 17 amino acids. Germline values: CDR1 SGDLS, CDR2 YYNGEE. Germline trimming cut 2 bases from V and 3 bases from J; bases unmatched to any gene: 9. This CDR3 reads CASSVALGSGSYNEQFF. CDR3 DNA: TGTGCCAGCAGCGTCGCCCTGGGTAGCGGGAGCTACAATGAGCAGTTCTTC.

The V call is TRBV6-5, the J call TRBJ2-7; tentative D call: TRBD2 (5 bases). Germline values: CDR1 MNHEY, CDR2 SVGAGI. V lost 5 bases and J 2 bases, leaving 10 bases between the germline ends. CDR3 length: 13 residues. In nucleotides, the CDR3 is TGTGCCAGCAGTCGGACTGGGACCTACGAGCAGTACTTC. This gives the protein CASSRTGTYEQYF.

This clone has a handful of counts. The V call is TRBV11-2, the J call TRBJ2-7; 7 nucleotides match TRBD1. V was pared by 5 bases and J by 4 bases, with 2 bases of the junction left unmatched. CDR1 and CDR2 from the germline V gene are SGHAT and FQNNGV. The CDR3 totals 12 residues. The CDR3 sequence is CASSPQGYEQYF. The DNA of the CDR3 is TGTGCCAGCAGCCCACAGGGGTACGAGCAGTACTTC.

The genes are TRBV27 and TRBJ2-6, with D perhaps matching TRBD1 (5 bases). Trimming removed 6 bases at V and 0 bases at J, with 15 bases between. The CDR3 runs to 17 residues. Germline V gene data show CDR1 as MNHEY and CDR2 as SMNVEV (reference sequence). The DNA for the CDR3 is TGTGCCAGCAGGACGTGGCAGGGCCTCTCTGGGGCCAACGTCCTGACTTTC. Its translation is CASRTWQGLSGANVLTF.